The present T cell receptor (beta chain) was sequenced within a study of T cell clones after liver transplantation. As for the study in general: TCRbeta sequencing after a pre-transplant mixed lymphocyte reaction identified graft-donor-reactive clones, later tracked in post-transplant blood.

CD3+CD4+ and CD3+CD8+ cells were FACS-sorted from thawed unstimulated PBMCs. This clone came up once. The method was immunoSEQ multiplex PCR; TCRdb's version includes in-frame clones alone and lacks a portion of them. The sample contains around 60,000 clones, roughly two thirds of which appear only once. V was clipped by 0 bases and J by 10 bases, with 19 bases between them. The germline V gene encodes CDR1 SGHVT and CDR2 SQSDAQ. The CDR3 runs 17 residues. Specimen: CD4+ T cells from blood, collected before liver transplant. The chain is built from TRBV7-4 and TRBJ1-6; D remains ambiguous. This clonotype originated in a human donor who received a liver transplant. The CDR3 DNA is TGTGCCAGCAGCTTAGCGTACGGAGGACTGCCCCGGTCACCCCTCCACTTT. Translated, it gives CASSLAYGGLPRSPLHF.